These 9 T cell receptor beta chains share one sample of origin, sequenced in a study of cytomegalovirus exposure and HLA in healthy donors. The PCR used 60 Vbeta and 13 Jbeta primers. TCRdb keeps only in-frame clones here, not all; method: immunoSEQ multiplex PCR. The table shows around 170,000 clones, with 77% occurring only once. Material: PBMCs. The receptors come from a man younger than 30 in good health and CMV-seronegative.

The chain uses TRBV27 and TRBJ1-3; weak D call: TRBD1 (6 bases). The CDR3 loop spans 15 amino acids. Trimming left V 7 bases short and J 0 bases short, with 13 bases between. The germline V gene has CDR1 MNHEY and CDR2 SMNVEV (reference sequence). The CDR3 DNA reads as TGTGCCAGCAAGGCAGGGGTCTTCTCTGGAAACACCATATATTTT. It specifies CASKAGVFSGNTIYF.

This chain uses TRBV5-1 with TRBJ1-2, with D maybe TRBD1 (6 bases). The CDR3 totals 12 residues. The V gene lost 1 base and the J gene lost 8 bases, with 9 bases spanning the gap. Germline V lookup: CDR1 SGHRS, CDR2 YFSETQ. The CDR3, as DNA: TGCGCCAGCAGCTTGACAGGGCGAGGCTACACCTTC. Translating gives CASSLTGRGYTF.

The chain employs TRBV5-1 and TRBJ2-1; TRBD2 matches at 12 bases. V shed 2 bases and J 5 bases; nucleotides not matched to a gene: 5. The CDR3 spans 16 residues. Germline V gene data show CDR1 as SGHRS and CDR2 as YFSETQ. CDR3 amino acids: CASSFASGGADNEQFF. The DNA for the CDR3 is TGCGCCAGCAGCTTTGCTAGCGGGGGGGCTGACAATGAGCAGTTCTTC.

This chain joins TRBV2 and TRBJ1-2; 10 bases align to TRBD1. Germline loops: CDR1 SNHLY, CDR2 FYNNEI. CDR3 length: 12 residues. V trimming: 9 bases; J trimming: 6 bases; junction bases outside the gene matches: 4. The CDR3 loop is CARIGTGDGYTF. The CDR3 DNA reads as TGTGCCAGAATTGGGACAGGGGATGGCTACACCTTC.

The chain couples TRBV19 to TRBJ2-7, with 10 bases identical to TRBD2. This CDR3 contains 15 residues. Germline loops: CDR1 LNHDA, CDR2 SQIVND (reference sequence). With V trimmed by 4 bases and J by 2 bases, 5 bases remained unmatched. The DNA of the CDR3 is TGTGCCAGTAGTACGACGACTAGCGGGCCCTACGAGCAGTACTTC. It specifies CASSTTTSGPYEQYF.

The CDR3 region has the DNA TGTGCCAGCAGCTCCGCCGGGACAGGGTATGGCTACACCTTC. This translates into CASSSAGTGYGYTF. V gene TRBV5-4 combines with J gene TRBJ1-2, with 9 bases aligning to TRBD1. Trimming removed 3 bases from V and 5 bases from J; junction bases left unmatched: 5. The CDR3 length is 14 residues. Germline V gives CDR1 SGHNT, CDR2 YYREEE (reference sequence).

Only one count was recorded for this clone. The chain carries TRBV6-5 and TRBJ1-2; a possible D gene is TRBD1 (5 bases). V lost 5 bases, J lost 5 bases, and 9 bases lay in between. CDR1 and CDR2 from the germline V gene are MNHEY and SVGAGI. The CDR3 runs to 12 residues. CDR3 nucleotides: TGTGCCAGCAGTAATGGACAATATGGCTACACCTTC. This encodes CASSNGQYGYTF.

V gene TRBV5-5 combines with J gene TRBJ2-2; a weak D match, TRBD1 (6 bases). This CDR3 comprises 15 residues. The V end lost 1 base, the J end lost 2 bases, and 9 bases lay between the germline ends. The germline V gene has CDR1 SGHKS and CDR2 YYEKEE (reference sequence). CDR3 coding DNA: TGTGCCAGCAGCTTGTGGACAGTAAACACCGGGGAGCTGTTTTTT. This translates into CASSLWTVNTGELFF.

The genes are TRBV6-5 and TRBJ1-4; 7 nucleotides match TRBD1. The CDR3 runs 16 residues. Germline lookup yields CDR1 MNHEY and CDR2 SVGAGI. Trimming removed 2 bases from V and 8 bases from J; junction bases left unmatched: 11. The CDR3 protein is CASSYPRKGAGEKLFF. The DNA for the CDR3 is TGTGCCAGCAGTTACCCGCGAAAGGGGGCCGGGGAAAAACTGTTTTTT.